The source of this TCR beta chain is a study of T cell responses to AZD1222 COVID-19 vaccine. Study information: Second-dose recipients at about 4 or about 12 weeks were treated as one pooled group.

Germline assignment: CDR1 LNHDA and CDR2 SQIVND (reference sequence). Between the trimmed V and J ends, which lost 3 bases and 5 bases, there was a span of 9 bases. The CDR3 has 13 amino acids. Whole-study results and caveats: Spike-wide coverage was observed for vaccine-associated CD4 TCRs, with dominant responses at 160-218 and 743-854. Two doses of AZD1222 preceded a rise in Spike-specific TCR breadth and depth. A mostly white British donor set with more females was recruited, and clonal diversity was possibly underestimated.

Generated by immunoSEQ multiplex PCR, the TCRdb table keeps only in-frame clones and is missing some. The table lists around 70,000 clones, around four fifths of them singletons. This clone was picked up a small number of times. Its antigen remains unknown. The source of this sequence is an adult in good health. The specimen was peripheral blood, collected on day 0 of AZD1222 vaccination. V is TRBV19 and J is TRBJ2-3; D unresolved. CDR3 sequence (DNA): TGTGCCAGTAGTATCCTCCACGGAGATACGCAGTATTTT. Protein: CASSILHGDTQYF.